This entry lists 23 T cell receptor beta chains sequenced from one sample in a study of regulatory T cells in long-lasting Graves disease. Libraries of TCR beta came from iRepertoire HTBI primers plus Arm-PCR of CDR3 regions. TCRdb fed the multiplex PCR reads into MiXCR, producing one record per CDR3 protein. In the table there are some 280,000 distinct CDR3 sequences, around a fifth of which are singletons. Indicated time point: persistent/refractory GD, antithyroid drugs over 5 years with positive TRAb. From RNA extracted from PBMCs, the TCR library was made. The source material was peripheral blood mononuclear cells (PBMCs), sampled when the disease was refractory, from a patient treated with antithyroid drugs. All receptors come from a female donor with Graves disease.

The V call is TRBV13, the J call TRBJ2-2, with TRBD2 identical over 7 bases. The CDR3 runs to 16 residues. Germline CDR1 is PRHDT and CDR2 is FYEKMQ (reference sequence). Trimming at V came to 2 bases and at J to 3 bases, leaving 6 bases not matched to a gene. The CDR3 reads CASSLSPSGYTGELFF. The CDR3 bases are TGTGCCAGCAGCTTAAGTCCTAGCGGTTACACCGGGGAGCTGTTTTTT.

Regarding this clonotype: One end of the junction is discordant with germline, which a read error may explain. The chain combines TRBV7-3 with TRBJ2-5, with 8 bases identical to TRBD1. Per germline, CDR1 SGHTA and CDR2 FQGTGA. This CDR3 has 14 residues. The CDR3: CASSLSGTGETQYF. DNA of the CDR3: TGTGCCAGCAGCTTATCCGGGACAGGAGAGACCCAGTACTTT.

The chain is built from TRBV27 and TRBJ2-3; D unclear. V was trimmed by 6 bases and J by 2 bases, leaving 12 bases between them. There are 14 residues in the CDR3. The germline V gene has CDR1 MNHEY and CDR2 SMNVEV (reference sequence). CDR3 bases: TGTGCCAGCAGCCTCGGGCTTGCCACAGATACGCAGTATTTT. Protein sequence: CASSLGLATDTQYF.

Ten or more counts support this clonotype. The chain employs TRBV20-1 and TRBJ1-4, with TRBD1 as a possible D gene (6 bases). The CDR3 contains 13 residues. The germline V gene encodes CDR1 DFQATT and CDR2 SNEGSKA (reference sequence). V dropped 3 bases and J dropped 8 bases, with 13 bases sitting between them. CDR3 residues: CSASRGEEEKLFF. The CDR3 nucleotides are TGCAGTGCTAGCAGGGGCGAGGAGGAAAAACTGTTTTTT.

This clonotype was counted at least ten times. V is TRBV27 and J is TRBJ2-7, with 7 nucleotides matching TRBD1. Germline assignment: CDR1 MNHEY and CDR2 SMNVEV (reference sequence). After removal of 6 bases from V and 2 bases from J, the junction contained 1 base not matched to a gene. There are 12 residues in the CDR3. The CDR3, as DNA: TGTGCCAGCAGGACAGGGACCTACGAGCAGTACTTC. Amino acid sequence: CASRTGTYEQYF.

A few counts support this clonotype. The V and J genes are TRBV9 and TRBJ2-1; TRBD2 aligns across 7 bases. J was trimmed by 9 bases and V by 3 bases; bases with no gene match: 9. Germline V lookup: CDR1 SGDLS, CDR2 YYNGEE. This CDR3 is 14 amino acids long. CDR3 loop: CASSGTGGVVEQFF. The CDR3 DNA sequence: TGTGCCAGCAGCGGAACGGGAGGAGTGGTTGAGCAGTTCTTC.

This clonotype was counted at least ten times. This sequence joins TRBV3-1 and TRBJ1-5, with TRBD1 matching 8 bases. The ends lost 3 bases at V and 6 bases at J; junction bases unmatched: 4. Germline values: CDR1 LGHDT, CDR2 YNNKEL (reference sequence). This CDR3 has 14 residues. CDR3 nucleotides: TGTGCCAGCAGCCACGGACAGGGTGGTCAGCCCCAGCATTTT. Translation: CASSHGQGGQPQHF. Drawing the rest from reference TRBV3-1 and TRBJ1-5, the complete variable domain is DTAVSQTPKYLVTQMGNDKSIKCEQNLGHDTMYWYKQDSKKFLKIMFSYNNKELIINETVPNRFSPKSPDKAHLNLHINSLELGDSAVYFCASSHGQGGQPQHFGDGTRLSIL.

The table lists this clonotype with many counts. The V call is TRBV11-2, the J call TRBJ2-7; TRBD2 agrees at 7 bases. After removal of 5 bases from V and 3 bases from J, the junction contained 13 bases not matched to a gene. Germline V gene sequence: CDR1 SGHAT, CDR2 FQNNGV. This CDR3 region has 16 residues. As DNA, the CDR3 is TGTGCCAGCAGCCTCCTGGGTGGTAGCGGGCACTACGAGCAGTACTTC. It specifies CASSLLGGSGHYEQYF.

At least ten counts were recorded for this clonotype. V is TRBV2 and J is TRBJ1-5; TRBD1 agrees at 8 bases. CDR1 is SNHLY and CDR2 is FYNNEI in the germline V gene. The J segment lost 12 bases and the V segment lost 6 bases, leaving 4 bases of the junction unmatched. This CDR3 spans 11 amino acids. CDR3 protein: CASRGTGLQHF. The CDR3 bases are TGTGCCAGCAGGGGGACAGGCCTCCAGCATTTT.

In this sample, this clonotype turned up many times. This rearrangement joins TRBV7-2 to TRBJ2-5, with 11 positions matching TRBD2. Germline CDR1 is SGHTA and CDR2 is FQGNSA. CDR3 length equals 16 residues. The ends lost 4 bases at V and 2 bases at J; junction bases unmatched: 6. As DNA, the CDR3 is TGTGCCAGCAGCTGGATTCTAGCGGGAGGACAAGAGACCCAGTACTTC. Amino acids: CASSWILAGGQETQYF.

This clonotype was seen repeatedly, ten times or more. The genes are TRBV18 and TRBJ2-5; 9 bases fit TRBD1. V was pared by 6 bases and J by 5 bases, with 7 bases of the junction left unmatched. There are 14 residues in the CDR3. From germline, CDR1 is KGHSH and CDR2 LQKENI. CDR3: CASSRDRASETQYF. CDR3 coding DNA: TGTGCCAGCTCCCGGGACAGGGCTTCTGAGACCCAGTACTTC.

This clonotype appeared a single time. The chain has TRBV10-1 and TRBJ2-3, with 8 bases that match TRBD2. Germline CDR1 WNHNN, CDR2 SYGVQD (reference sequence). The CDR3 contains 15 residues. V dropped 8 bases and J dropped 3; count of bases not matched to a gene: 10. For the CDR3, the DNA is TGCGCCAGCGGATCAGCGGGGGACGGTACAGATACGCAGTATTTT. Translation gives CASGSAGDGTDTQYF.

This clonotype was counted between two and nine times. The rearrangement links TRBV2 to TRBJ1-5, with 8 bases lining up with TRBD1. The ends lost 7 bases at V and 4 bases at J; junction bases unmatched: 9. The CDR3 is 15 residues long. Germline V gives CDR1 SNHLY, CDR2 FYNNEI. The CDR3 is CASTEGQALNQPQHF. As DNA, the CDR3 is TGTGCCAGCACCGAGGGACAGGCTTTGAATCAGCCCCAGCATTTT.

This clonotype occurred many times. This chain joins TRBV28 and TRBJ1-6; the D gene is possibly TRBD1 (5 bases). Germline assignment: CDR1 MDHEN and CDR2 SYDVKM. The CDR3 contains 16 residues. Trimming took off 2 bases at V and 0 bases at J, with 8 bases between the two ends. The CDR3 spells CASSLMGDSYNSPLHF. CDR3 DNA: TGTGCCAGCAGTTTAATGGGGGACTCCTATAATTCACCCCTCCACTTT.

V gene TRBV28 combines with J gene TRBJ2-5, with D perhaps matching TRBD1 (7 bases). The germline V gene has CDR1 MDHEN and CDR2 SYDVKM. CDR3 length: 16 amino acids. The V end lost 6 bases, the J end lost 3 bases, and 20 bases lay between the germline ends. The CDR3 reads CASSQGEDLGEETQYF. CDR3 in DNA: TGTGCCAGCAGCCAGGGGGAGGACCTCGGGGAAGAGACCCAGTACTTC.

The rearrangement links TRBV20-1 to TRBJ2-1; 7 bases agree with TRBD2. This CDR3 comprises 13 residues. With V trimmed by 3 bases and J by 5 bases, 4 bases remained unmatched. The germline gives CDR1 DFQATT, CDR2 SNEGSKA (reference sequence). CDR3 residues: CSARRGFNNEQFF. The CDR3 nucleotides read TGCAGTGCTAGGCGGGGGTTTAACAATGAGCAGTTCTTC.

The table lists this clonotype with many counts. This chain links TRBV28 with TRBJ2-7; D may be TRBD1 (6 bases). Trimming left V 3 bases short and J 2 bases short, with 11 bases between. From germline, CDR1 is MDHEN and CDR2 SYDVKM. The CDR3 is 14 residues long. The CDR3 sequence: CASSFPGEPYEQYF. The CDR3 DNA follows: TGTGCCAGCAGTTTCCCAGGGGAGCCCTACGAGCAGTACTTC. The full variable domain, with the rest looked up from reference TRBV28 and TRBJ2-7, is DVKVTQSSRYLVKRTGEKVFLECVQDMDHENMFWYRQDPGLGLRLIYFSYDVKMKEKGDIPEGYSVSREKKERFSLILESASTNQTSMYLCASSFPGEPYEQYFGPGTRLTVT.

The chain combines TRBV19 with TRBJ1-6, with TRBD1 matching over 8 bases. This CDR3 region has 14 residues. J was trimmed by 7 bases and V by 5 bases; bases with no gene match: 4. Per the germline V gene, CDR1 is LNHDA and CDR2 is SQIVND (reference sequence). In DNA, the CDR3 is TGTGCCAGTAGTCCGAGACAGGGGAATTCACCCCTCCACTTT. Protein product: CASSPRQGNSPLHF. The complete variable domain, with remaining parts taken from reference TRBV19 and TRBJ1-6, reads DGGITQSPKYLFRKEGQNVTLSCEQNLNHDAMYWYRQDPGQGLRLIYYSQIVNDFQKGDIAEGYSVSREKKESFPLTVTSAQKNPTAFYLCASSPRQGNSPLHFGNGTRLTVT.

This clonotype was seen ten or more times. The V and J genes are TRBV2 and TRBJ2-1, with TRBD2 identical over 12 bases. Trimming at V came to 3 bases and at J to 10 bases, leaving 10 bases not matched to a gene. The V gene's germline CDR1 is SNHLY and CDR2 FYNNEI. The CDR3 consists of 16 residues. CDR3: CASSDPSGRARREQFF. The CDR3 nucleotides read TGTGCCAGCAGTGATCCTAGCGGGAGGGCCCGGAGGGAGCAGTTCTTC.

This clonotype has a count of ten or more. The chain joins TRBV28 to TRBJ2-7; TRBD1 agrees at 8 bases. This CDR3 comprises 15 residues. Germline lookup yields CDR1 MDHEN and CDR2 SYDVKM. The V and J ends lost 4 bases and 3 bases, in that order; junction bases with no gene match: 8. This CDR3 is CASSSGQGLVYEQYF. The CDR3 DNA follows: TGTGCCAGCAGTTCCGGACAGGGACTTGTCTACGAGCAGTACTTC.

This chain joins TRBV28 and TRBJ2-1; D gene unclear. Trimming left V 8 bases short and J 2 bases short, with 13 bases between. This CDR3 spans 14 amino acids. Germline-derived CDR1 and CDR2 are MDHEN and SYDVKM. The CDR3 DNA is TGTGCCAGCTGGGTAACCCGGACCTACAATGAGCAGTTCTTC. Its protein product is CASWVTRTYNEQFF.

Regarding this clonotype: A read error may account for a junction end that differs from germline. V usage is TRBV5-1 and J usage is TRBJ2-7; D perhaps matches TRBD2 (5 bases). The CDR3 contains 14 residues. The germline V gene has CDR1 SGHRS and CDR2 YFSETQ. The CDR3 here is CASSSIAKSYVQYF. In nucleotides, the CDR3 is TGCGCCAGCAGCTCTATAGCGAAATCCTACGTGCAGTACTTC.

This clonotype was recorded many times. V is TRBV28 and J is TRBJ2-7, with D possibly matching TRBD1 (6 bases). Looked up from germline, CDR1 is MDHEN and CDR2 is SYDVKM. V gave up 2 bases and J gave up 0 bases, with 11 bases separating them. CDR3 length: 15 residues. The CDR3 coding sequence is TGTGCCAGCAGTTTAAGGCAGGGGATCTCCTACGAGCAGTACTTC. Its protein is CASSLRQGISYEQYF.